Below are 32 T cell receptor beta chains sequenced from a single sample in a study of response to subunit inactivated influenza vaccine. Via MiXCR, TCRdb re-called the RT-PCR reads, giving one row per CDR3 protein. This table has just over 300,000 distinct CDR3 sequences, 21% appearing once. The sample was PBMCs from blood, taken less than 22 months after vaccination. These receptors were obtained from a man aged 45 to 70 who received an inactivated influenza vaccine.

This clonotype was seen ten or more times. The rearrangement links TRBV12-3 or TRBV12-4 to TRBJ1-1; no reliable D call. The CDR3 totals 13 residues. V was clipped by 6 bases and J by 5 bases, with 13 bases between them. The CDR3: CASSARFRTEAFF. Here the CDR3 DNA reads TGTGCCAGCAGCGCCCGTTTTCGAACTGAAGCTTTCTTT.

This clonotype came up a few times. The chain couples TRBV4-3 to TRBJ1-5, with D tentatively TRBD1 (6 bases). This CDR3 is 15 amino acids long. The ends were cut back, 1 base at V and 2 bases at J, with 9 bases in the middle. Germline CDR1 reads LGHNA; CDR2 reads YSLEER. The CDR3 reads CASSQVTGRNQPQHF. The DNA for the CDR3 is TGCGCCAGCAGCCAAGTGACAGGTCGCAATCAGCCCCAGCATTTT.

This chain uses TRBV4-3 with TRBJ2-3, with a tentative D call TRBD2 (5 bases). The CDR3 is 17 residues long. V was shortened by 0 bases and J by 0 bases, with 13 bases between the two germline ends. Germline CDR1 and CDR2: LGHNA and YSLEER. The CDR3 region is CASSQDLVGLSTDTQYF. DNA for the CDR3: TGCGCCAGCAGCCAAGATTTGGTAGGACTGAGCACAGATACGCAGTATTTT.

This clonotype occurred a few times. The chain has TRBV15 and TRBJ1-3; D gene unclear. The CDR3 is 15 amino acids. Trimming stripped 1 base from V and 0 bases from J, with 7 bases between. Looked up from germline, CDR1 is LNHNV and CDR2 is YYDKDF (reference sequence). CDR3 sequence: CATSRGQISGNTIYF. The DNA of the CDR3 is TGTGCCACCAGCAGAGGACAAATCTCTGGAAACACCATATATTTT.

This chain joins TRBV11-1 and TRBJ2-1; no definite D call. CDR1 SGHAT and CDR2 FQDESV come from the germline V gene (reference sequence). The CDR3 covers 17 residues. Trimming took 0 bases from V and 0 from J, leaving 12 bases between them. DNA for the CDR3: TGTGCCAGCAGCTTAGCGGCGTTTACTAACTCCTACAATGAGCAGTTCTTC. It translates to CASSLAAFTNSYNEQFF.

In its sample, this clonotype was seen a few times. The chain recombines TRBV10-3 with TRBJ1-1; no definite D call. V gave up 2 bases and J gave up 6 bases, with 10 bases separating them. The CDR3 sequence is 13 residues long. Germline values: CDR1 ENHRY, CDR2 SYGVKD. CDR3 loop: CAISELDVAEAFF. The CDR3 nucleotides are TGTGCCATCAGTGAGCTAGACGTGGCTGAAGCTTTCTTT.

CDR3 sequence: CASSELPVGLNSPLHF. The CDR3 DNA reads TGTGCCAGCAGTGAACTTCCGGTGGGATTGAATTCACCCCTCCACTTT. This chain links TRBV2 with TRBJ1-6, with D hard to call. The V gene lost 2 bases and the J gene lost 7 bases, with 15 bases spanning the gap. The CDR3 is 16 amino acids. Germline V lookup: CDR1 SNHLY, CDR2 FYNNEI. Looking up the rest from reference TRBV2 and TRBJ1-6 gives the full variable domain: EPEVTQTPSHQVTQMGQEVILRCVPISNHLYFYWYRQILGQKVEFLVSFYNNEISEKSEIFDDQFSVERPDGSNFTLKIRSTKLEDSAMYFCASSELPVGLNSPLHFGNGTRLTVT.

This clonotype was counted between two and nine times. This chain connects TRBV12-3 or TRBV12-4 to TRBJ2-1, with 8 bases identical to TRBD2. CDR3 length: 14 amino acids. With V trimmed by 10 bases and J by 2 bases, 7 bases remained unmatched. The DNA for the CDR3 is TGTGCCAACCCTACTAGCGGAGCCTACAATGAGCAGTTCTTC. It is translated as CANPTSGAYNEQFF.

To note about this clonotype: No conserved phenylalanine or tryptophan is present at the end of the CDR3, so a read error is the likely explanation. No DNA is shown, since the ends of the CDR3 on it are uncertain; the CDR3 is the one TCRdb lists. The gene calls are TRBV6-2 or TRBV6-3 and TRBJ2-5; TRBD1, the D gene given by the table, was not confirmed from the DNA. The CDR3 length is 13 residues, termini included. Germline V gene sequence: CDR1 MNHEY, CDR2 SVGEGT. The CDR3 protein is CASSLPPGIFHTI.

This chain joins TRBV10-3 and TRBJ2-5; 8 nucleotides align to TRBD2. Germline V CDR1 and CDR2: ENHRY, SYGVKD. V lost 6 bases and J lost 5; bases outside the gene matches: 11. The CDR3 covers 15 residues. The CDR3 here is CAISGPSGGAETQYF. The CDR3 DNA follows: TGTGCCATCAGCGGCCCGAGCGGGGGTGCTGAGACCCAGTACTTC.

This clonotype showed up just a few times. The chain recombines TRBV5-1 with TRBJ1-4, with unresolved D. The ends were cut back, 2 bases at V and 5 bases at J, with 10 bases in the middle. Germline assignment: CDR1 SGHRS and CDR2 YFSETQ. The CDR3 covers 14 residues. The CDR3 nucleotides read TGCGCCAGCAGCTTATCAAACAGAAATGAAAAACTGTTTTTT. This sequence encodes CASSLSNRNEKLFF. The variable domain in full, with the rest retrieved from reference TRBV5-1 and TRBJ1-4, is KAGVTQTPRYLIKTRGQQVTLSCSPISGHRSVSWYQQTPGQGLQFLFEYFSETQRNKGNFPGRFSGRQFSNSRSEMNVSTLELGDSALYLCASSLSNRNEKLFFGSGTQLSVL.

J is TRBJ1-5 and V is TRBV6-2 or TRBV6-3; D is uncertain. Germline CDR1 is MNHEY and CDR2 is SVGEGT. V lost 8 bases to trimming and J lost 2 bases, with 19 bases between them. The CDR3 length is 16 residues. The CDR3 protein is CASQRAGGGRNQPQHF. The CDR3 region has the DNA TGTGCCAGCCAACGAGCCGGCGGTGGTCGCAATCAGCCCCAGCATTTT.

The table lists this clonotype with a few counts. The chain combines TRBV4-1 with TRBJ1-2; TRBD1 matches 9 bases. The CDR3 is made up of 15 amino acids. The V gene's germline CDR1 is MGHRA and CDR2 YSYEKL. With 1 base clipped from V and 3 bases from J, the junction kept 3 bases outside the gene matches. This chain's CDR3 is CASSQGQGEDYGYTF. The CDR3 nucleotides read TGCGCCAGCAGCCAAGGACAGGGGGAGGACTATGGCTACACCTTC.

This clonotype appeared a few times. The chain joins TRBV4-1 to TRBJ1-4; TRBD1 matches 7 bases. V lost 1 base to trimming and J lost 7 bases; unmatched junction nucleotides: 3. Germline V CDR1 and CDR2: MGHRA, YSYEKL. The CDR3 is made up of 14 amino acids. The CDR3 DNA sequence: TGCGCCAGCAGCCAAGCCGGGACAGCTGAAAAACTGTTTTTT. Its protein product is CASSQAGTAEKLFF.

The CDR3: CASQLGGGMWYGYTF. CDR3 DNA sequence: TGTGCCAGCCAGCTCGGGGGGGGGATGTGGTATGGCTACACCTTC. The chain joins TRBV3-1 to TRBJ1-2; tentatively, D is TRBD1 (5 bases). This CDR3 has 15 residues. Germline lookup yields CDR1 LGHDT and CDR2 YNNKEL (reference sequence). V lost 8 bases and J lost 5, with 21 bases in between.

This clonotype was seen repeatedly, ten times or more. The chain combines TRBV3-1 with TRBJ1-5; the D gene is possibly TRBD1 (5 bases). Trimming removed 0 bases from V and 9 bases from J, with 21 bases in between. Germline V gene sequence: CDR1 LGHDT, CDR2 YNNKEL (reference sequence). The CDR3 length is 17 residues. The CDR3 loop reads CASSQEVAGPGFRPQHF. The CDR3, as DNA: TGTGCCAGCAGCCAAGAAGTGGCAGGGCCAGGGTTTAGGCCCCAGCATTTT.

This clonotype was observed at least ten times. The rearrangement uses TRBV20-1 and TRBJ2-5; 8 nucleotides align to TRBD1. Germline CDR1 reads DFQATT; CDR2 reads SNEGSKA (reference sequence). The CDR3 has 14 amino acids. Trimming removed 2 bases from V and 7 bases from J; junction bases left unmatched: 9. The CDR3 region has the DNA TGCAGTGCTAGATTCACAGGGGGACGCGGGACCCAGTACTTC. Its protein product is CSARFTGGRGTQYF.

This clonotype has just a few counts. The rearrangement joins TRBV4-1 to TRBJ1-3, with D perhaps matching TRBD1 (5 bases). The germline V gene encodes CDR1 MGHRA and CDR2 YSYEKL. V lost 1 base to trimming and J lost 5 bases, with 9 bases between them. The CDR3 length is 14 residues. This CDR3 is CASSQGAGRNTIYF. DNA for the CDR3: TGCGCCAGCAGCCAAGGGGCAGGGAGAAACACCATATATTTT.

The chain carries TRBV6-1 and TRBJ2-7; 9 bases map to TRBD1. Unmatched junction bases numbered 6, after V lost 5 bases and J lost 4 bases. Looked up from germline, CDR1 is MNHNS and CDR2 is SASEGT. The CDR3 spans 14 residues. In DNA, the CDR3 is TGTGCCAGCAGTCCCTGGGACAGGGTTTACGAGCAGTACTTC. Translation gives CASSPWDRVYEQYF.

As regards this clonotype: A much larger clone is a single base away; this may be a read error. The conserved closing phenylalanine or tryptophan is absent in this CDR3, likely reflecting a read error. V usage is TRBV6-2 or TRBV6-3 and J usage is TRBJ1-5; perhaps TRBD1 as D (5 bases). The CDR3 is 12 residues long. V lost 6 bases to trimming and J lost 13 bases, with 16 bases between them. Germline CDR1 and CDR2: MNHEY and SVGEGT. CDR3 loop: CASSFGSQGQHI. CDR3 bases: TGTGCCAGCAGCTTTGGTAGTCAGGGACAGCATATT.

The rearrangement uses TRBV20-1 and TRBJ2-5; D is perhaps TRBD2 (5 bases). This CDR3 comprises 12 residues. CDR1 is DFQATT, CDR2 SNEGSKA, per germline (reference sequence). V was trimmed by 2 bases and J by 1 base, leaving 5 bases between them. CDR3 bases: TGCAGTGCTAGACGGGGCCAAGAGACCCAGTACTTC. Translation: CSARRGQETQYF.

CDR3 in DNA: TGTGCCAGCAGACTGACTGTAAATTCACCCCTCCACTTT. This codes for CASRLTVNSPLHF. J is TRBJ1-6 and V is TRBV12-3 or TRBV12-4; no reliable D call. Deletions cut 6 bases from V and 7 bases from J, with 10 bases between. This CDR3 contains 13 residues.

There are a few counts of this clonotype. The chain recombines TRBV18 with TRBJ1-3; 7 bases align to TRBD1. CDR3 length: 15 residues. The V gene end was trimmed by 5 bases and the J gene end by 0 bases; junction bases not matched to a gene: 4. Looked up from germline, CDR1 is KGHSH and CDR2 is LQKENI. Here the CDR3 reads CASSSGQNSGNTIYF. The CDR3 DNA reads TGTGCCAGCTCATCGGGACAGAACTCTGGAAACACCATATATTTT.

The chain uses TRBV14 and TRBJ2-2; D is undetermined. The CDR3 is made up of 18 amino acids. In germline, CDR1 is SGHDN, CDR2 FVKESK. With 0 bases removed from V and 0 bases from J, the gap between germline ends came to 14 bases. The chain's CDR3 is CASSQDATVLANTGELFF. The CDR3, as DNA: TGTGCCAGCAGCCAAGATGCTACAGTTTTGGCGAACACCGGGGAGCTGTTTTTT.

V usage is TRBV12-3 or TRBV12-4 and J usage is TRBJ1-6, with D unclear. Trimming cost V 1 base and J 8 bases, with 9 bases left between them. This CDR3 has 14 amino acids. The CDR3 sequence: CASSLVPQDSPLHF. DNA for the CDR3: TGTGCCAGCAGTTTAGTCCCCCAAGATTCACCCCTCCACTTT.

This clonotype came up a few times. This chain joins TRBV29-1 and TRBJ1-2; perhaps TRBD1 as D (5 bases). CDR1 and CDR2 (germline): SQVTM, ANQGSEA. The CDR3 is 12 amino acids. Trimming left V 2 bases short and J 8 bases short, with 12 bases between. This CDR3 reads CSVERQGGGYTF. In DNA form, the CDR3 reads TGCAGCGTTGAACGTCAGGGCGGAGGCTACACCTTC.

The CDR3 nucleotides read TGTGCCAGCAGTTTAGAGACAGGGACCTACAATGAGCAGTTCTTC. Its protein product is CASSLETGTYNEQFF. The gene calls are TRBV27 and TRBJ2-1; the match to TRBD1 covers 7 bases. The CDR3 is made up of 15 amino acids. V lost 2 bases and J lost 2; bases outside the gene matches: 3. Germline V gene sequence: CDR1 MNHEY, CDR2 SMNVEV (reference sequence).

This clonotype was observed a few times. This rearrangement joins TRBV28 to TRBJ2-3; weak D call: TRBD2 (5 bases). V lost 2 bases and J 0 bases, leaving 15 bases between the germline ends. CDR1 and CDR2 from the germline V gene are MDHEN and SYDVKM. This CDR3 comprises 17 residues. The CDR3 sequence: CASSLERVAGSTDTQYF. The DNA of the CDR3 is TGTGCCAGCAGTTTAGAAAGGGTTGCGGGTAGCACAGATACGCAGTATTTT.

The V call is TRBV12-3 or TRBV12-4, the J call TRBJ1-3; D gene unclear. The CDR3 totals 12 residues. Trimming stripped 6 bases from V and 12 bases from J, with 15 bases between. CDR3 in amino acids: CASSPNTNGIYF. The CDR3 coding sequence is TGTGCCAGCAGCCCTAATACCAACGGCATATATTTT.

The CDR3 sequence: CSVGISYNEQFF. CDR3 DNA sequence: TGCAGCGTGGGGATCTCCTACAATGAGCAGTTCTTC. J is TRBJ2-1 and V is TRBV29-1, with unresolved D. V was shortened by 6 bases and J by 0 bases, with 6 bases between the two germline ends. Germline values: CDR1 SQVTM, CDR2 ANQGSEA. The CDR3 is 12 amino acids.

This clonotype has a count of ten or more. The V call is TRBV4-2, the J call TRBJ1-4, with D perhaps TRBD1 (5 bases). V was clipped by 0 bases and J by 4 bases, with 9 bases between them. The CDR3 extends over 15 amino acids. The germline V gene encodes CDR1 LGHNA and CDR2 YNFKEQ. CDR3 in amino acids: CASSQDTQGNEKLFF. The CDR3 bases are TGTGCCAGCAGCCAAGATACCCAGGGTAATGAAAAACTGTTTTTT.

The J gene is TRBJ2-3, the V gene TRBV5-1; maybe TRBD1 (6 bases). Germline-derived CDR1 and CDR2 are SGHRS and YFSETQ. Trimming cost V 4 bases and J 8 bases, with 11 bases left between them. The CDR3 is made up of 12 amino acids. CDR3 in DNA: TGCGCCAGCAGCCCGGAAGGGGGTACGCAGTATTTT. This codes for CASSPEGGTQYF.